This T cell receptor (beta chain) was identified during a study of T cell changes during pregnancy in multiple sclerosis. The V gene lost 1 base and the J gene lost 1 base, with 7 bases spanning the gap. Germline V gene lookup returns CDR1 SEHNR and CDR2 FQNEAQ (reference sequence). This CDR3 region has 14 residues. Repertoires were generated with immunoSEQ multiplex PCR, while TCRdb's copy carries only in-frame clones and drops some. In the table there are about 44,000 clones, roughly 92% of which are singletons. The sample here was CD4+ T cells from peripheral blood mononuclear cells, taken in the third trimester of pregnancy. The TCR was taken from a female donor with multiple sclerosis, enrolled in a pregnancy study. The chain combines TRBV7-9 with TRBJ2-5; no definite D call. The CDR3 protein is CASSLGSGQETQYF. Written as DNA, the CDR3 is TGTGCCAGCAGCTTAGGGTCAGGCCAAGAGACCCAGTACTTC. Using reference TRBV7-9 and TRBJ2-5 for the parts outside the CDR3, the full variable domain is DTGVSQNPRHKITKRGQNVTFRCDPISEHNRLYWYRQTLGQGPEFLTYFQNEAQLEKSRLLSDRFSAERPKGSFSTLEIQRTEQGDSAMYLCASSLGSGQETQYFGPGTRLLVL.